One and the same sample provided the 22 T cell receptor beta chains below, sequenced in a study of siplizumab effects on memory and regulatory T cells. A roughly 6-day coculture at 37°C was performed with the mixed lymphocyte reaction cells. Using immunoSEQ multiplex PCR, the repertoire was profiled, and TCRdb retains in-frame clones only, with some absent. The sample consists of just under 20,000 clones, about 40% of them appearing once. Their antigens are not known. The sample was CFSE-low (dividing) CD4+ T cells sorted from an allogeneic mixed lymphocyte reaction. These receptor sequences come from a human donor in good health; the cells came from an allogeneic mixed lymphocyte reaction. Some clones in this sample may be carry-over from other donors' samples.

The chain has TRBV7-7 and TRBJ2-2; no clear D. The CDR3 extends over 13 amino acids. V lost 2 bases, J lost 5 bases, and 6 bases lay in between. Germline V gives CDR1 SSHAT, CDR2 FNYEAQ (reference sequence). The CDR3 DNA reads TGTGCCAGCAGCTTATGGGATACCGGGGAGCTGTTTTTT. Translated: CASSLWDTGELFF.

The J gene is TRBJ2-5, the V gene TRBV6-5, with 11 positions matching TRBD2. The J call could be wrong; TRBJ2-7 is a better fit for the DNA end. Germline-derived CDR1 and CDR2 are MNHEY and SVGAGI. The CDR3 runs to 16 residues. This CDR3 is CASSSTLAGDPYEQYF. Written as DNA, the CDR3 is TGTGCCAGCAGTTCCACACTAGCGGGGGACCCCTACGAGCAGTACTTC.

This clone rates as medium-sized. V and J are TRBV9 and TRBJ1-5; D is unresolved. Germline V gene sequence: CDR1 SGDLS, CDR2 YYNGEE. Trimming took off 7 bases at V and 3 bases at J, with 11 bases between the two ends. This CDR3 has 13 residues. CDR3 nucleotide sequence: TGTGCCAGCGCCCGGGCCCACAATCAGCCCCAGCATTTT. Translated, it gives CASARAHNQPQHF.

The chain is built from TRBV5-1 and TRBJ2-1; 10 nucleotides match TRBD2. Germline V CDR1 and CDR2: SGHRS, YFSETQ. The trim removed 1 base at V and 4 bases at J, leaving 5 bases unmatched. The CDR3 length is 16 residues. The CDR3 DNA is TGCGCCAGCAGCTTGCAACTAGCGGGGATATACAATGAGCAGTTCTTC. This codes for CASSLQLAGIYNEQFF.

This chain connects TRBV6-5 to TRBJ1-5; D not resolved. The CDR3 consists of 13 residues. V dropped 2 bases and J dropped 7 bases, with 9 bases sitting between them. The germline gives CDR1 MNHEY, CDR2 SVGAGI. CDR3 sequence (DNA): TGTGCCAGCAGTTACGAAGGGTTGCAGCCCCAGCATTTT. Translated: CASSYEGLQPQHF.

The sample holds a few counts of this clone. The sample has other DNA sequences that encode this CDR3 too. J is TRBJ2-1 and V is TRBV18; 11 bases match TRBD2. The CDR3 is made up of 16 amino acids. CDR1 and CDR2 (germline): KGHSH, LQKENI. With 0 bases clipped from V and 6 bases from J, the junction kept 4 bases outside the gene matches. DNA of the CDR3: TGTGCCAGCTCACCACCGGGCCTAGCGGGAGGCAATGAGCAGTTCTTC. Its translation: CASSPPGLAGGNEQFF.

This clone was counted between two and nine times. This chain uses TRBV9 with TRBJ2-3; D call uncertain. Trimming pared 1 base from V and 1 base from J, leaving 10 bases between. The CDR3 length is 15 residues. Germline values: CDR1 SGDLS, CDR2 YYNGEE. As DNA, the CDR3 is TGTGCCAGCAGCGTATGGGGAATCGGCACAGATACGCAGTATTTT. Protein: CASSVWGIGTDTQYF.

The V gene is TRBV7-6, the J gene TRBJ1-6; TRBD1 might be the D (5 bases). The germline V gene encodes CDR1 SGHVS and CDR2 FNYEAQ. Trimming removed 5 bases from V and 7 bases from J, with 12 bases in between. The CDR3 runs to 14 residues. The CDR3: CASSPWGSNSPLHF. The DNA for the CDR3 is TGTGCCAGCAGCCCCTGGGGCTCAAATTCACCCCTCCACTTT. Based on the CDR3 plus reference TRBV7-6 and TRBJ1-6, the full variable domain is GAGVSQSPRYKVTKRGQDVALRCDPISGHVSLYWYRQALGQGPEFLTYFNYEAQQDKSGLPNDRFSAERPEGSISTLTIQRTEQRDSAMYRCASSPWGSNSPLHFGNGTRLTVT.

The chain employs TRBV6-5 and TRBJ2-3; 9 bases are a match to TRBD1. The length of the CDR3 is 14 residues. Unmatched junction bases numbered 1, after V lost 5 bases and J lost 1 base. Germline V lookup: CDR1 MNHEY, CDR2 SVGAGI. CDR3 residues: CASSRDRGTDTQYF. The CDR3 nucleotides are TGTGCCAGCAGTAGGGACAGGGGCACAGATACGCAGTATTTT.

The CDR3 nucleotides read TGTGCCAGCAGTAAGGGACTAGCGGGGGGTTTGGATACGCAGTATTTT. As protein: CASSKGLAGGLDTQYF. The chain joins TRBV6-6 to TRBJ2-3; TRBD2 matches 15 bases. Unmatched junction bases numbered 6, after V lost 5 bases and J lost 6 bases. Per the germline V gene, CDR1 is MNHNY and CDR2 is SVGAGI (reference sequence). There are 16 residues in the CDR3.

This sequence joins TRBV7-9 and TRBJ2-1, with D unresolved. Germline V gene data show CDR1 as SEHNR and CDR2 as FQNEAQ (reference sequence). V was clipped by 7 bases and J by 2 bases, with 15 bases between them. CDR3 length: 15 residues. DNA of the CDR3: TGTGCCAGCACCAGCAGAATCATCGCCTACAATGAGCAGTTCTTC. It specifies CASTSRIIAYNEQFF.

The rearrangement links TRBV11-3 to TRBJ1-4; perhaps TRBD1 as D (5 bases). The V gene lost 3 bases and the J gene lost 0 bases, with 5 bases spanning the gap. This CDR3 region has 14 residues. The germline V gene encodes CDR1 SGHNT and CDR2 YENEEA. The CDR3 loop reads CASSFRATNEKLFF. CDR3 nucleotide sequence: TGTGCCAGCAGCTTCAGGGCAACTAATGAAAAACTGTTTTTT.

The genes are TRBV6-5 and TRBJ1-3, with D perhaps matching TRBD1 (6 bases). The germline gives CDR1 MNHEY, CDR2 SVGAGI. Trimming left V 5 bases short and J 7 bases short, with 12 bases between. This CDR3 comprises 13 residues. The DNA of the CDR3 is TGTGCCAGCAGTGCCAGGGGAGAGAACACCATATATTTT. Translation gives CASSARGENTIYF.

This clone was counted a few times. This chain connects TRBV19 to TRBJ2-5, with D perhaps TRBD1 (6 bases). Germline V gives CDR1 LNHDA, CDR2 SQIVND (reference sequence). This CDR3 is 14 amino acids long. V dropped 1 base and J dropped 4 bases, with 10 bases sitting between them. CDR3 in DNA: TGTGCCAGTAGTATAGCAGGGGATGGAGAGACCCAGTACTTC. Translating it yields CASSIAGDGETQYF.

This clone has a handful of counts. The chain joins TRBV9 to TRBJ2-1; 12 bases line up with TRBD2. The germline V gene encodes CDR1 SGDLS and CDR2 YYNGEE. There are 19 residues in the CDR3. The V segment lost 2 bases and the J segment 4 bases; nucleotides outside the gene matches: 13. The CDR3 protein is CASSVIRGTSGQFYNEQFF. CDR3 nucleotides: TGTGCCAGCAGCGTGATACGAGGGACTAGCGGGCAGTTTTACAATGAGCAGTTCTTC.

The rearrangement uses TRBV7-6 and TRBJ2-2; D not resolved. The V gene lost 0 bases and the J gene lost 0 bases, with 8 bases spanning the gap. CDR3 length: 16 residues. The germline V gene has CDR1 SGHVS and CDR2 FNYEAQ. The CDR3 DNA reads TGTGCCAGCAGCTTAGCGGAGCAGACGAACACCGGGGAGCTGTTTTTT. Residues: CASSLAEQTNTGELFF. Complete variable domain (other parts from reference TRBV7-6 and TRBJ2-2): GAGVSQSPRYKVTKRGQDVALRCDPISGHVSLYWYRQALGQGPEFLTYFNYEAQQDKSGLPNDRFSAERPEGSISTLTIQRTEQRDSAMYRCASSLAEQTNTGELFFGEGSRLTVL.

CDR3 region: CSAGGYNEQFF. The CDR3 DNA reads TGCAGTGCGGGAGGCTACAATGAGCAGTTCTTC. The chain recombines TRBV20-1 with TRBJ2-1, with D perhaps matching TRBD2 (6 bases). Germline values: CDR1 DFQATT, CDR2 SNEGSKA (reference sequence). CDR3 length equals 11 residues. With 6 bases removed from V and 3 bases from J, the gap between germline ends came to 6 bases.

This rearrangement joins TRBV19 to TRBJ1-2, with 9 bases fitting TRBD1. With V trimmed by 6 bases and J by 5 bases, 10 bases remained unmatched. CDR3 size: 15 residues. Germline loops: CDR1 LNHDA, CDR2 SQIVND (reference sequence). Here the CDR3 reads CASSPGNRGLYGYTF. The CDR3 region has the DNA TGTGCCAGTAGCCCCGGGAACAGGGGGCTTTATGGCTACACCTTC.

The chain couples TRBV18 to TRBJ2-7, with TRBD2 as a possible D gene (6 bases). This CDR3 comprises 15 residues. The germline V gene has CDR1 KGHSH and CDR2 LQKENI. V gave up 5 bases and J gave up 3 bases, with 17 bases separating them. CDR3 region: CASSSPALRGYEQYF. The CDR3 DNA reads TGTGCCAGCTCATCCCCCGCCCTGCGGGGCTACGAGCAGTACTTC.

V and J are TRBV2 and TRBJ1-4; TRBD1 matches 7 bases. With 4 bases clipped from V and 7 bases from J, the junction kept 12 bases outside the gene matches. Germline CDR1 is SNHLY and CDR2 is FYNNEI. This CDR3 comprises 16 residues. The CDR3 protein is CASSGQGGLLGEKLFF. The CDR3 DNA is TGTGCCAGCAGTGGACAGGGCGGTCTGTTGGGTGAAAAACTGTTTTTT.

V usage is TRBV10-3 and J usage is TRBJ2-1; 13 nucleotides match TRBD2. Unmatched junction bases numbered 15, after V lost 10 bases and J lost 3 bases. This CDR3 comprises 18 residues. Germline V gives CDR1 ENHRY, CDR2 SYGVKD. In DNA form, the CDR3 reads TGTGCCACCTCAGGGAGGGGACTAGCGGGACGACACTACAATGAGCAGTTCTTC. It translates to CATSGRGLAGRHYNEQFF.

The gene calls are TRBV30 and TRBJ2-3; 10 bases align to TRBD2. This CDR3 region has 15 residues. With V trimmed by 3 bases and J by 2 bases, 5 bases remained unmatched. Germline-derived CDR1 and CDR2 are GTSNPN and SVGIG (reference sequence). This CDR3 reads CAWSLAGVPTDTQYF. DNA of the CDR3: TGTGCCTGGAGCCTAGCGGGAGTTCCCACAGATACGCAGTATTTT. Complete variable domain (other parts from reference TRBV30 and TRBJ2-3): SQTIHQWPATLVQPVGSPLSLECTVEGTSNPNLYWYRQAAGRGLQLLFYSVGIGQISSEVPQNLSASRPQDRQFILSSKKLLLSDSGFYLCAWSLAGVPTDTQYFGPGTRLTVL.